This TCR beta chain was retrieved from a study of T-cell memory formation after mild COVID-19. TCRdb analysed the 5' RACE reads with MiXCR anew, one entry per CDR3 protein. The table records 500,000 to 600,000 distinct CDR3 sequences, roughly 18% of them present only once. This clonotype turned up a few times. From germline, CDR1 is SQVTM and CDR2 ANQGSEA. The CDR3 is 16 residues long. V was pared by 6 bases and J by 8 bases, with 13 bases of the junction left unmatched. Sequencing was done on a sample of PBMCs or a T cell subset sorted from them (not recorded which). This clonotype was obtained from an adult woman who had mild COVID-19 (a few samples of this study predate the infection). Cell type and time point are not known. This chain uses TRBV29-1 with TRBJ2-1, with 13 bases fitting TRBD2. CDR3 residues: CSVLLSGLAGSHEQFF. CDR3 DNA: TGCAGCGTATTATTATCGGGACTAGCGGGAAGTCATGAGCAGTTCTTC.